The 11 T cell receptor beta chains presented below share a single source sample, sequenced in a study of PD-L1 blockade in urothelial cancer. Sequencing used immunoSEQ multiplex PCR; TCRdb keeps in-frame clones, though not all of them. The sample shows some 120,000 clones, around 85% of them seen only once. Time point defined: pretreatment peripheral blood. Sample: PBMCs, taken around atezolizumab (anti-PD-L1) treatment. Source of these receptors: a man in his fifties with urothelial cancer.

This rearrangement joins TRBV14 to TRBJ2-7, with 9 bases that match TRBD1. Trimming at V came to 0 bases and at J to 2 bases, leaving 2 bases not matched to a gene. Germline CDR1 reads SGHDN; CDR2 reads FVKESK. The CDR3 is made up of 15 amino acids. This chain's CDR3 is CASSQEGTGTYEQYF. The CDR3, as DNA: TGTGCCAGCAGCCAAGAGGGGACAGGGACCTACGAGCAGTACTTC.

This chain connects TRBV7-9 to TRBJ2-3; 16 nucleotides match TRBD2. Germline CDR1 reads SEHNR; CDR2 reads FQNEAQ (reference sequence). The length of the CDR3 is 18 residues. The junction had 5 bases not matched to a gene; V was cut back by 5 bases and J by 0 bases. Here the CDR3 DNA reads TGTGCCAGCAGCCCGGGACTAGCGGGAGGGCCAAGCACAGATACGCAGTATTTT. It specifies CASSPGLAGGPSTDTQYF.

DNA for the CDR3: TGTGCGGGGGGAGCTAGCGGGAGGGCCTTGGAGCTGTTTTTT. Its translation: CAGGASGRALELFF. The rearrangement joins TRBV11-2 to TRBJ2-2; 12 positions match TRBD2. CDR1 and CDR2 from the germline V gene are SGHAT and FQNNGV. This CDR3 comprises 14 residues. The entire variable domain, with the rest obtained from reference TRBV11-2 and TRBJ2-2, is as follows: EAGVAQSPRYKIIEKRQSVAFWCNPISGHATLYWYQQILGQGPKLLIQFQNNGVVDDSQLPKDRFSAERLKGVDSTLKIQPAKLEDSAVYLCAGGASGRALELFFGEGSRLTVL.

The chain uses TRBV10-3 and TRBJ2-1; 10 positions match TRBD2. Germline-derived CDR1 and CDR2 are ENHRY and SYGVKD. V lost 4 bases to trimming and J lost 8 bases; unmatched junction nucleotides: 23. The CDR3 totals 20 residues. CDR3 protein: CAISGPTVRSHSSGGHEQFF. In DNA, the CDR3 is TGTGCCATCAGTGGGCCCACCGTGCGTTCTCATTCTAGCGGGGGCCATGAGCAGTTCTTC.

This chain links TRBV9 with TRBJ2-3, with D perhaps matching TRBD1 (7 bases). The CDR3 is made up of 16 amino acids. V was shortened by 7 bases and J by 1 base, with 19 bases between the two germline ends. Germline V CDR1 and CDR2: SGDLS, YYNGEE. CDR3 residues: CASQRGTASGTDTQYF. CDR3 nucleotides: TGTGCCAGCCAAAGGGGGACAGCTAGCGGCACAGATACGCAGTATTTT.

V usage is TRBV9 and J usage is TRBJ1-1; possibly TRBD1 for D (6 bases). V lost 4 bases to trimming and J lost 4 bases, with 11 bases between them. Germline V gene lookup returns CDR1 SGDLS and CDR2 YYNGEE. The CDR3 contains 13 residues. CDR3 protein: CASSNRVGTEAFF. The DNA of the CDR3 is TGTGCCAGCAGCAACAGGGTAGGCACTGAAGCTTTCTTT.

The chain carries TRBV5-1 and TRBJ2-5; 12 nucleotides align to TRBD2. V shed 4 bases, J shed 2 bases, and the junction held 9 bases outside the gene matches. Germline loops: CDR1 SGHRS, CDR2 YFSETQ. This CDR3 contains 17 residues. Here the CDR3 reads CASSPGAGLAGQETQYF. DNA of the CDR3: TGCGCCAGCAGCCCCGGGGCGGGACTAGCGGGTCAAGAGACCCAGTACTTC.

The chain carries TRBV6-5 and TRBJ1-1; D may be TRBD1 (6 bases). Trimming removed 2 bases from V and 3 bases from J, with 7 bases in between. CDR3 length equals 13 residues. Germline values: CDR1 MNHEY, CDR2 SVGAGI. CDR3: CASSYRGYTEAFF. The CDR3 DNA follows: TGTGCCAGCAGTTACAGGGGGTACACTGAAGCTTTCTTT.

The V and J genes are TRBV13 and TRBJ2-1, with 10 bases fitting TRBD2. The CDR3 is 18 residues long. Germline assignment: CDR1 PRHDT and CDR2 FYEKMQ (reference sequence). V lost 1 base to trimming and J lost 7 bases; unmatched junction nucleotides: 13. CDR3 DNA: TGTGCCAGCAGCTTAGTTTTATATGGGGGACTAGCGCCAAATGAGCAGTTCTTC. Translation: CASSLVLYGGLAPNEQFF.

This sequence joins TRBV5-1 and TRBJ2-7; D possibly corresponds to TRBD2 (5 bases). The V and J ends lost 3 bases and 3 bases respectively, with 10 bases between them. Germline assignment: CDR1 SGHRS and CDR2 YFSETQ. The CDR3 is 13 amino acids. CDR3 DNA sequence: TGCGCCAGCAGCTCGACTGGGAGCTACGAGCAGTACTTC. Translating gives CASSSTGSYEQYF.

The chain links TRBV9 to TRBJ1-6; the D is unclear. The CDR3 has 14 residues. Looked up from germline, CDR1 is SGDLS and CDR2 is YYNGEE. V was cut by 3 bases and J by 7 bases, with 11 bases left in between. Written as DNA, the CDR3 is TGTGCCAGCAGCGCTCAACTAGGGAATTCACCCCTCCACTTT. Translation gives CASSAQLGNSPLHF.